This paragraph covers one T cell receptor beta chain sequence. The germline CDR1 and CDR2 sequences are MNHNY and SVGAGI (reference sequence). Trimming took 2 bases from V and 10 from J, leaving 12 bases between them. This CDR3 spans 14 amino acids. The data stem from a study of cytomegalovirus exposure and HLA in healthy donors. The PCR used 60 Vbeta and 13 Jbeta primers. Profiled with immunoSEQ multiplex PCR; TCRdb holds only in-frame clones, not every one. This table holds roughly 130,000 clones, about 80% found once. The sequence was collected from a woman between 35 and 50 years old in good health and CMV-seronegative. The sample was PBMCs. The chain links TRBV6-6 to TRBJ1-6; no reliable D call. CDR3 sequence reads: CASSYKREGSPLHF. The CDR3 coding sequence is TGTGCCAGCAGTTACAAGCGGGAGGGCTCACCCCTCCACTTT.